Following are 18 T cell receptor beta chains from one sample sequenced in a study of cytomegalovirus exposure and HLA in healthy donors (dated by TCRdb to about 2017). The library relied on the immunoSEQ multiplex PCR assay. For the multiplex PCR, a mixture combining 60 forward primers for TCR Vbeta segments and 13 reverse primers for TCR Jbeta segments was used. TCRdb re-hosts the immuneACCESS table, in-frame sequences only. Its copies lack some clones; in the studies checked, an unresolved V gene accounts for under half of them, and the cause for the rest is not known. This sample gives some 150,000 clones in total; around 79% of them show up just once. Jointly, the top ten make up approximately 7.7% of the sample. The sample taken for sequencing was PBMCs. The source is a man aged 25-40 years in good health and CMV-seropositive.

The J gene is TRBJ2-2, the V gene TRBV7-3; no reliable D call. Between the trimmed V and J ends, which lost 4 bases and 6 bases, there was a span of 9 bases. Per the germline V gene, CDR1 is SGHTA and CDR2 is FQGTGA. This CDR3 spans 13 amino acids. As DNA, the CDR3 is TGTGCCAGCAGCTCCATCCGGTCCGGGGAGCTGTTTTTT. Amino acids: CASSSIRSGELFF.

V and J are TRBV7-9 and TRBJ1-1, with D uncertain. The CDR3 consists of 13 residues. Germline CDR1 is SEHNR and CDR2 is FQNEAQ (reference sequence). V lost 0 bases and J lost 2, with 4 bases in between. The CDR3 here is CASSLALNTEAFF. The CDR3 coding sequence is TGTGCCAGCAGCTTAGCACTCAACACTGAAGCTTTCTTT.

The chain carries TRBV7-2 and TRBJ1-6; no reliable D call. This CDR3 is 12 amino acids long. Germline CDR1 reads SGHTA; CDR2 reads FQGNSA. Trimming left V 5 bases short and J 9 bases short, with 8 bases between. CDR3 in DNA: TGTGCCAGCAGCCCATCGGTTTCACCCCTCCACTTT. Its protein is CASSPSVSPLHF. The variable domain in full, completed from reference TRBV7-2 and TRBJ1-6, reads GAGVSQSPSNKVTEKGKDVELRCDPISGHTALYWYRQSLGQGLEFLIYFQGNSAPDKSGLPSDRFSAERTGGSVSTLTIQRTQQEDSAVYLCASSPSVSPLHFGNGTRLTVT.

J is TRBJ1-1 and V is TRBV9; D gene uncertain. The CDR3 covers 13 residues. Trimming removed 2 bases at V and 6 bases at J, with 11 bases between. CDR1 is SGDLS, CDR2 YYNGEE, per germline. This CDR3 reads CASSVGSTSEAFF. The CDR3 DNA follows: TGTGCCAGCAGCGTCGGGTCCACGTCTGAAGCTTTCTTT.

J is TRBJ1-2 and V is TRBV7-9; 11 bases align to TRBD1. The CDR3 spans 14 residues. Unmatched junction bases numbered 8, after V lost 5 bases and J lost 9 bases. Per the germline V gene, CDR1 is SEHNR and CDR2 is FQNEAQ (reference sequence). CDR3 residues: CASSTGQGGASYTF. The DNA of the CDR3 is TGTGCCAGCAGCACGGGACAGGGGGGAGCCAGCTACACCTTC.

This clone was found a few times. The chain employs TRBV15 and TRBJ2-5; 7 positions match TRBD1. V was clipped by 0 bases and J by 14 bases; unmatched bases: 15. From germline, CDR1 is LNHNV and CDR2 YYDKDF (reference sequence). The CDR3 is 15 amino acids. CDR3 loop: CATSRDDALRDSYYF. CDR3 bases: TGTGCCACCAGCAGAGATGATGCGTTGAGGGACAGCTATTACTTC.

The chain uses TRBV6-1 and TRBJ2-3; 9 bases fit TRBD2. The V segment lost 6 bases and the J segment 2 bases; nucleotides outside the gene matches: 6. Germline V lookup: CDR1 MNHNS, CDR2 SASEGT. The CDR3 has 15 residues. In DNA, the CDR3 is TGTGCCAGCAGCTCTAGCGGGGAAACCACAGATACGCAGTATTTT. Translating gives CASSSSGETTDTQYF.

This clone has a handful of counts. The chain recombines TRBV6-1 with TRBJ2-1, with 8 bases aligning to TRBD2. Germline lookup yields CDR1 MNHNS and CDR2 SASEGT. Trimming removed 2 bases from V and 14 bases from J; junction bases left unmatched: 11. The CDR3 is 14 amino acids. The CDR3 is CASSEIASGPREFF. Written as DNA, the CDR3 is TGTGCCAGCAGTGAAATTGCTAGCGGGCCCCGGGAGTTCTTC.

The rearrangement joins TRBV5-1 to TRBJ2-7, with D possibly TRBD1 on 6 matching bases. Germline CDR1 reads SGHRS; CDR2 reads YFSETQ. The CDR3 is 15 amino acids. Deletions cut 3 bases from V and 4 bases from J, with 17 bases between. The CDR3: CASSSGQYTAYEQYF. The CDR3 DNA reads TGCGCCAGCAGCTCCGGACAGTATACCGCTTACGAGCAGTACTTC.

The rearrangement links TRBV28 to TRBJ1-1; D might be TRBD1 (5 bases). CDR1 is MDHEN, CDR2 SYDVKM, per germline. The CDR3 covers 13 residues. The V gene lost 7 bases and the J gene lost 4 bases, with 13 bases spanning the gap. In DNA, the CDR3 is TGTGCCAGCATACCCGGGGGTAGCACTGAAGCTTTCTTT. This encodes CASIPGGSTEAFF.

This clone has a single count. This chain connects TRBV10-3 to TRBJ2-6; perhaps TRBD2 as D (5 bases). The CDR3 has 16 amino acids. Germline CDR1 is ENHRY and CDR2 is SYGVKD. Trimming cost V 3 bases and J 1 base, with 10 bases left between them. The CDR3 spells CAISDPRVSGANVLTF. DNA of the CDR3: TGTGCCATCAGTGATCCGCGGGTTTCTGGGGCCAACGTCCTGACTTTC.

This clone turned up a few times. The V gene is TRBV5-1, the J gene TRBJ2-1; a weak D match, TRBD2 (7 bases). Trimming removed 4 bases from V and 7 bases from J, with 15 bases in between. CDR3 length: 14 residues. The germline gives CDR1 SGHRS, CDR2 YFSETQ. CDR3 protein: CASSPGGGGNEQFF. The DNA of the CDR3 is TGCGCCAGCAGCCCGGGAGGAGGGGGGAATGAGCAGTTCTTC. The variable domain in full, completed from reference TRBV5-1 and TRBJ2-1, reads KAGVTQTPRYLIKTRGQQVTLSCSPISGHRSVSWYQQTPGQGLQFLFEYFSETQRNKGNFPGRFSGRQFSNSRSEMNVSTLELGDSALYLCASSPGGGGNEQFFGPGTRLTVL.

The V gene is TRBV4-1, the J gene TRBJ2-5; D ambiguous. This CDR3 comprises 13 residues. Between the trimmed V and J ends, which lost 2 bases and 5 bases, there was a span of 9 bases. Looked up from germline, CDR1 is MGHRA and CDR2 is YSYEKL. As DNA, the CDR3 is TGCGCCAGCAGCCAACCTGACAAGGAGACCCAGTACTTC. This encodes CASSQPDKETQYF.

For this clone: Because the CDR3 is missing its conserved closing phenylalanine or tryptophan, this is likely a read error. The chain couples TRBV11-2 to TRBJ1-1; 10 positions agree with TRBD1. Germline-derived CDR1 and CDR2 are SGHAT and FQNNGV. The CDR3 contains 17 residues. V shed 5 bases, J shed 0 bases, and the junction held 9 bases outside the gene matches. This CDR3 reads CASSGGGTGAMNTEAFL. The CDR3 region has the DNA TGTGCCAGCAGCGGGGGCGGGACAGGGGCCATGAACACTGAAGCTTTCCTT.

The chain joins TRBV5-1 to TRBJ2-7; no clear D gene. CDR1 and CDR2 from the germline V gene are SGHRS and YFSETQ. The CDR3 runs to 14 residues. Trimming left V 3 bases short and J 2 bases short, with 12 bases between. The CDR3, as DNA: TGCGCCAGCAGCTCGTCGGGTTTGGCCTACGAGCAGTACTTC. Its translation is CASSSSGLAYEQYF.

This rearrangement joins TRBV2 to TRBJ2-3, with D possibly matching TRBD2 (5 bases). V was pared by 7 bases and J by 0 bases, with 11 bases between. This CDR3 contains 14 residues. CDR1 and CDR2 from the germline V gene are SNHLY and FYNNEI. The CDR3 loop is CASKQAVSTDTQYF. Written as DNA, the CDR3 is TGTGCCAGCAAACAAGCGGTTAGCACAGATACGCAGTATTTT. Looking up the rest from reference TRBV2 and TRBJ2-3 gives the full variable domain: EPEVTQTPSHQVTQMGQEVILRCVPISNHLYFYWYRQILGQKVEFLVSFYNNEISEKSEIFDDQFSVERPDGSNFTLKIRSTKLEDSAMYFCASKQAVSTDTQYFGPGTRLTVL.

The CDR3 bases are TGTGCCAGCAGTCAGGGACAGAGTTACGAGCAGTACTTC. Encoded protein: CASSQGQSYEQYF. The rearrangement uses TRBV6-5 and TRBJ2-7; TRBD1 agrees at 7 bases. This CDR3 has 13 residues. J gave up 4 bases and V 5 bases, and 5 bases lay outside the gene matches. CDR1 MNHEY and CDR2 SVGAGI come from the germline V gene.

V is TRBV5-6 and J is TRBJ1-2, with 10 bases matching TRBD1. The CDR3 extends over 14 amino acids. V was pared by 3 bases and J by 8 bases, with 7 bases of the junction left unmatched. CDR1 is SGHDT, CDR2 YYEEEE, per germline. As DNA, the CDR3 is TGTGCCAGCAGCTCCGGGACAGGGGAATGGGGCTACACCTTC. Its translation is CASSSGTGEWGYTF. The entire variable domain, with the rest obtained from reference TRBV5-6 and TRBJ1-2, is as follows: DAGVTQSPTHLIKTRGQQVTLRCSPKSGHDTVSWYQQALGQGPQFIFQYYEEEERQRGNFPDRFSGHQFPNYSSELNVNALLLGDSALYLCASSSGTGEWGYTFGSGTRLTVV.